One sample yielded the 9 T cell receptor beta chains listed below, sequenced in a study of OX40 agonist ivuxolimab in advanced cancers. TCRdb keeps only in-frame clones here, not all; method: immunoSEQ multiplex PCR. The sample gives approximately 76,000 clones, 75% to 90% of which show up once; roughly 6% is in the top ten. The sequenced sample was CD4+ or CD8+ T cells sorted from blood, obtained in a trial of the OX40 agonist ivuxolimab. These TCRs come from an adult with an advanced solid tumor such as melanoma, head and neck, liver or kidney cancer.

The rearrangement joins TRBV5-1 to TRBJ2-7; 10 positions match TRBD2. Trimming at V came to 5 bases and at J to 4 bases, leaving 6 bases not matched to a gene. Germline V gene lookup returns CDR1 SGHRS and CDR2 YFSETQ. The CDR3 sequence is 14 residues long. The CDR3 sequence: CASRGSGGEYEQYF. The DNA of the CDR3 is TGCGCCAGCAGGGGCAGCGGGGGGGAGTACGAGCAGTACTTC.

The chain employs TRBV6-1 and TRBJ1-3; D ambiguous. Germline CDR1 and CDR2: MNHNS and SASEGT. Trimming took off 6 bases at V and 1 base at J, with 10 bases between the two ends. The CDR3 is 14 amino acids. The CDR3 spells CASSQTHSGNTIYF. For the CDR3, the DNA is TGTGCCAGCAGCCAGACACATTCTGGAAACACCATATATTTT.

The rearrangement links TRBV19 to TRBJ1-2, with D possibly matching TRBD1 (6 bases). In germline, CDR1 is LNHDA, CDR2 SQIVND (reference sequence). V lost 0 bases, J lost 6 bases, and 26 bases lay in between. This CDR3 is 19 amino acids long. The CDR3 sequence: CASSIEQYWWRGGGDGYTF. CDR3 nucleotide sequence: TGTGCCAGTAGTATAGAGCAGTATTGGTGGCGTGGAGGGGGAGATGGCTACACCTTC. The variable domain in full, with the rest retrieved from reference TRBV19 and TRBJ1-2, is DGGITQSPKYLFRKEGQNVTLSCEQNLNHDAMYWYRQDPGQGLRLIYYSQIVNDFQKGDIAEGYSVSREKKESFPLTVTSAQKNPTAFYLCASSIEQYWWRGGGDGYTFGSGTRLTVV.

The rearrangement links TRBV4-1 to TRBJ2-7; D possibly corresponds to TRBD1 (6 bases). Trimming took 6 bases from V and 3 from J, leaving 15 bases between them. The CDR3 spans 14 residues. Germline loops: CDR1 MGHRA, CDR2 YSYEKL. This chain's CDR3 is CASSPGTTNYEQYF. The DNA of the CDR3 is TGCGCCAGCAGTCCCGGGACAACAAACTACGAGCAGTACTTC.

CDR3 nucleotides: TGTGCCAGCAGCTTACAGGGAAATTCACCCCTCCACTTT. Protein product: CASSLQGNSPLHF. This chain joins TRBV7-3 and TRBJ1-6, with TRBD1 as a possible D gene (5 bases). CDR1 SGHTA and CDR2 FQGTGA come from the germline V gene. CDR3 size: 13 residues. Trimming left V 2 bases short and J 7 bases short, with 6 bases between.

The chain couples TRBV7-9 to TRBJ1-1; D is possibly TRBD1 (6 bases). CDR3 length: 14 amino acids. Trimming removed 3 bases from V and 4 bases from J, with 12 bases in between. Germline V lookup: CDR1 SEHNR, CDR2 FQNEAQ (reference sequence). The CDR3 sequence: CASSFGGGSTEAFF. CDR3 nucleotide sequence: TGTGCCAGCAGCTTCGGGGGCGGAAGCACTGAAGCTTTCTTT.

This chain joins TRBV5-8 and TRBJ1-2; 9 bases fit TRBD1. The CDR3 length is 13 residues. Looked up from germline, CDR1 is SGHTS and CDR2 is YDEGEE. V lost 5 bases, J lost 5 bases, and 4 bases stayed unmatched. CDR3 bases: TGTGCCAGCAGTATCGGACAGGGGTATGGCTACACCTTC. Its translation is CASSIGQGYGYTF.

V and J are TRBV6-4 and TRBJ1-1; 7 nucleotides align to TRBD1. With 6 bases clipped from V and 5 bases from J, the junction kept 6 bases outside the gene matches. Germline lookup yields CDR1 MRHNA and CDR2 SNTAGT. The CDR3 spans 13 residues. CDR3 DNA sequence: TGTGCCAGCAGGCCCTCAGGGGGGACTGAAGCTTTCTTT. Translated: CASRPSGGTEAFF.

Only one count was recorded for this clone. The CDR3 DNA sequence: TGTGCCAGCAGTGAGGTCAGGGAGGTAGATGGCTACACCTTC. Protein sequence: CASSEVREVDGYTF. The genes are TRBV2 and TRBJ1-2; perhaps TRBD1 as D (5 bases). Per the germline V gene, CDR1 is SNHLY and CDR2 is FYNNEI. Trimming took off 3 bases at V and 6 bases at J, with 14 bases between the two ends. This CDR3 region has 14 residues.